The 10 T cell receptor beta chains in this list originate from one sample, sequenced in a study of cytotoxic CD8 clonotypes in ibrutinib-treated CLL. Assay: immunoSEQ multiplex PCR; the TCRdb copy retains only in-frame clones and omits some. Of 150,000 to 200,000 clones listed, roughly 90% were seen once; the top ten hold around 3%. This specimen consisted of PBMCs, obtained at disease progression, from a patient treated with ibrutinib. The receptors stem from a human donor with chronic lymphocytic leukemia.

The gene calls are TRBV11-2 and TRBJ1-4; D is unclear. The CDR3 has 16 amino acids. Germline loops: CDR1 SGHAT, CDR2 FQNNGV. The ends were cut back, 4 bases at V and 3 bases at J, with 15 bases in the middle. The DNA for the CDR3 is TGTGCCAGCAGCTCTCAGTCCCAGGTCTCTAATGAAAAACTGTTTTTT. Encoded protein: CASSSQSQVSNEKLFF.

This chain links TRBV2 with TRBJ2-7; TRBD1 agrees at 11 bases. Germline CDR1 reads SNHLY; CDR2 reads FYNNEI. V lost 6 bases, J lost 5 bases, and 9 bases stayed unmatched. This CDR3 comprises 15 residues. CDR3: CASSLTGQGDHEQYF. DNA of the CDR3: TGTGCCAGCAGCCTTACGGGACAGGGGGACCACGAGCAGTACTTC.

The chain is built from TRBV5-1 and TRBJ2-3; 11 bases map to TRBD2. Germline assignment: CDR1 SGHRS and CDR2 YFSETQ. The CDR3 totals 17 residues. With 4 bases clipped from V and 4 bases from J, the junction kept 11 bases outside the gene matches. The CDR3 region is CASSLPNLAGGADTQYF. Written as DNA, the CDR3 is TGCGCCAGCAGCCTCCCTAACCTAGCGGGGGGCGCAGATACGCAGTATTTT.

The V call is TRBV7-9, the J call TRBJ2-1, with 8 positions matching TRBD1. Per the germline V gene, CDR1 is SEHNR and CDR2 is FQNEAQ (reference sequence). This CDR3 is built from 11 residues. The V gene end was trimmed by 3 bases and the J gene end by 12 bases; junction bases not matched to a gene: 1. This CDR3 is CASSFQGAQFF. The CDR3 DNA reads as TGTGCCAGCAGCTTCCAGGGGGCGCAGTTCTTC. The whole variable domain, remainder taken from reference TRBV7-9 and TRBJ2-1, is DTGVSQNPRHKITKRGQNVTFRCDPISEHNRLYWYRQTLGQGPEFLTYFQNEAQLEKSRLLSDRFSAERPKGSFSTLEIQRTEQGDSAMYLCASSFQGAQFFGPGTRLTVL.

This chain uses TRBV5-6 with TRBJ2-5; 9 nucleotides align to TRBD1. J lost 4 bases, V lost 2 bases, and 6 bases had no gene match. Germline V gene sequence: CDR1 SGHDT, CDR2 YYEEEE. CDR3 length: 15 amino acids. DNA for the CDR3: TGTGCCAGCAGCTTCGGGACAGGGAACCGAGAGACCCAGTACTTC. Protein sequence: CASSFGTGNRETQYF.

In its sample, this clone was seen a few times. The same CDR3 also results from other DNA sequences found in this sample. The chain links TRBV19 to TRBJ1-1; D is uncertain. The CDR3 is made up of 13 amino acids. Germline V gene data show CDR1 as LNHDA and CDR2 as SQIVND (reference sequence). The V and J ends lost 2 bases and 1 base respectively, with 5 bases between them. The CDR3: CASSITENTEAFF. DNA for the CDR3: TGTGCCAGTAGTATAACAGAGAACACTGAAGCTTTCTTT.

The chain recombines TRBV27 with TRBJ1-4; D might be TRBD1 (5 bases). Germline V gene data show CDR1 as MNHEY and CDR2 as SMNVEV (reference sequence). Deletions cut 0 bases from V and 3 bases from J, with 8 bases between. The CDR3 is 15 amino acids. CDR3 sequence (DNA): TGTGCCAGCAGTTTATCGGGGCAGTCTAATGAAAAACTGTTTTTT. It encodes CASSLSGQSNEKLFF.

The J gene is TRBJ1-2, the V gene TRBV25-1; a possible D gene is TRBD1 (5 bases). The germline CDR1 and CDR2 sequences are MGHDK and SYGVNS. The V gene lost 4 bases and the J gene lost 5 bases, with 8 bases spanning the gap. The CDR3 sequence is 12 residues long. The CDR3 nucleotides read TGTGCCAGCAGTGCGGCAGGGTATGGCTACACCTTC. Translating gives CASSAAGYGYTF.

This clone was detected a few times. The V call is TRBV10-3, the J call TRBJ1-5; TRBD1 matches 7 bases. The CDR3 has 14 amino acids. The trim removed 5 bases at V and 1 base at J, leaving 2 bases unmatched. Germline CDR1 reads ENHRY; CDR2 reads SYGVKD. In nucleotides, the CDR3 is TGTGCCATCAGTCAGGGGGTAAGCAATCAGCCCCAGCATTTT. Translation: CAISQGVSNQPQHF.

The genes are TRBV2 and TRBJ1-5; TRBD1 is a possible D gene (5 bases). This CDR3 comprises 15 residues. V lost 2 bases, J lost 4 bases, and 12 bases lay in between. Per the germline V gene, CDR1 is SNHLY and CDR2 is FYNNEI. The CDR3 DNA is TGTGCCAGCAGTGAATCCGGTTGGGGGAATCAGCCCCAGCATTTT. Its protein product is CASSESGWGNQPQHF.